One sample yielded the 17 T cell receptor beta chains listed below, sequenced in a study of a mutant IDH1 vaccine in newly diagnosed glioma. The antigens of these receptors remain unknown. Time point meaning: week 5, during vaccination. Vaccine doses each comprised 300 ug of mutant IDH1 20-mer peptide, with topical imiquimod. The repertoire was sequenced with immunoSEQ multiplex PCR; TCRdb's copy has only in-frame clones and lacks some. In the table there are roughly 28,000 clones, 89% of which are singletons. The sequences come from PBMCs, collected from a glioma patient whose treatment included an IDH1 peptide vaccine. The receptors originated from a man between 18 and 29 years old with glioma.

V gene TRBV5-1 combines with J gene TRBJ1-2, with unresolved D. V lost 0 bases and J 3 bases, leaving 9 bases between the germline ends. CDR1 and CDR2 (germline): SGHRS, YFSETQ. The CDR3 is 14 residues long. The CDR3 region is CASSLEGSYYGYTF. In DNA form, the CDR3 reads TGCGCCAGCAGCTTGGAGGGCAGCTACTATGGCTACACCTTC.

V usage is TRBV7-2 and J usage is TRBJ2-3; no firm D call. Trimming removed 5 bases at V and 2 bases at J, with 2 bases between. This CDR3 is built from 11 residues. CDR1 is SGHTA, CDR2 FQGNSA, per germline. The CDR3 is CASSTTDTQYF. CDR3 nucleotides: TGTGCCAGCAGCACCACAGATACGCAGTATTTT.

This clone was picked up one time. The chain links TRBV10-3 to TRBJ2-7, with 10 bases that match TRBD1. The germline V gene has CDR1 ENHRY and CDR2 SYGVKD. V was clipped by 2 bases and J by 6 bases; unmatched bases: 13. The CDR3 contains 17 residues. The CDR3 reads CAISEGKGDRGRFEQYF. In DNA form, the CDR3 reads TGTGCCATCAGTGAGGGTAAAGGGGACAGGGGTCGGTTCGAGCAGTACTTC.

The gene calls are TRBV30 and TRBJ1-2; D possibly corresponds to TRBD1 (5 bases). The CDR3 consists of 13 residues. Trimming pared 2 bases from V and 5 bases from J, leaving 12 bases between. The germline V gene encodes CDR1 GTSNPN and CDR2 SVGIG (reference sequence). The CDR3 coding sequence is TGTGCCTGGAGTCCGGGACTTGAGTATGGCTACACCTTC. Amino acids: CAWSPGLEYGYTF.

V and J are TRBV27 and TRBJ2-7; tentative D call: TRBD2 (5 bases). Germline V gene lookup returns CDR1 MNHEY and CDR2 SMNVEV (reference sequence). The CDR3 length is 11 residues. V gave up 8 bases and J gave up 3 bases, with 8 bases separating them. As DNA, the CDR3 is TGTGCCAGCTCTGACTACTACGAGCAGTACTTC. This codes for CASSDYYEQYF.

The chain carries TRBV4-2 and TRBJ1-5, with D unresolved. The V end was cut by 0 bases, the J end by 5 bases, with 11 bases between. The CDR3 runs to 15 residues. Germline V gives CDR1 LGHNA, CDR2 YNFKEQ. CDR3 coding DNA: TGTGCCAGCAGCCAAGATACGGGATGGGATCAGCCCCAGCATTTT. Residues: CASSQDTGWDQPQHF.

The V call is TRBV4-1, the J call TRBJ2-5; perhaps TRBD1 as D (6 bases). This CDR3 is built from 14 residues. Trimming pared 1 base from V and 5 bases from J, leaving 11 bases between. The germline CDR1 and CDR2 sequences are MGHRA and YSYEKL. The CDR3 is CASSQGQGRETQYF. The CDR3 region has the DNA TGCGCCAGCAGCCAAGGGCAGGGGCGGGAGACCCAGTACTTC.

The chain links TRBV7-2 to TRBJ2-7; D possibly corresponds to TRBD2 (7 bases). CDR3 length: 13 residues. V was pared by 5 bases and J by 2 bases, with 10 bases between. Germline CDR1 reads SGHTA; CDR2 reads FQGNSA. CDR3 amino acids: CASSRGGAYEQYF. The CDR3, as DNA: TGTGCCAGCAGCCGAGGGGGGGCCTACGAGCAGTACTTC.

The V and J genes are TRBV4-1 and TRBJ2-2; D not resolved. CDR1 is MGHRA, CDR2 YSYEKL, per germline. V was clipped by 1 base and J by 5 bases, with 8 bases between them. The CDR3 is 14 amino acids. The CDR3, as DNA: TGCGCCAGCAGCCAAGGAGTAGGAACCGGGGAGCTGTTTTTT. It yields the protein CASSQGVGTGELFF.

This chain joins TRBV7-2 and TRBJ2-1; TRBD2 is a possible D gene (5 bases). Germline assignment: CDR1 SGHTA and CDR2 FQGNSA. V was shortened by 5 bases and J by 12 bases, with 14 bases between the two germline ends. The CDR3 covers 12 residues. This chain's CDR3 is CASSEGGLGQFF. CDR3 DNA sequence: TGTGCCAGCAGCGAGGGCGGTTTAGGGCAGTTCTTC.

V is TRBV13 and J is TRBJ2-3, with a possible D match to TRBD1 (5 bases). The CDR3 spans 15 residues. With 5 bases removed from V and 0 bases from J, the gap between germline ends came to 12 bases. Germline lookup yields CDR1 PRHDT and CDR2 FYEKMQ (reference sequence). CDR3 nucleotide sequence: TGTGCCAGCAGCCTCCGGACAACTAGCACAGATACGCAGTATTTT. This encodes CASSLRTTSTDTQYF.

The chain carries TRBV5-1 and TRBJ2-3; 10 bases are shared with TRBD1. Trimming cost V 4 bases and J 10 bases; bases outside gene matches: 3. This CDR3 spans 12 amino acids. CDR1 is SGHRS and CDR2 is YFSETQ in the germline V gene. CDR3 protein: CASSLGTGAQYF. The DNA for the CDR3 is TGCGCCAGCAGCCTAGGGACAGGGGCGCAGTATTTT.

The chain couples TRBV19 to TRBJ2-2, with D tentatively TRBD1 or TRBD2 (6 bases each). Germline-derived CDR1 and CDR2 are LNHDA and SQIVND (reference sequence). This CDR3 has 16 amino acids. Trimming removed 7 bases from V and 5 bases from J, with 20 bases in between. The chain's CDR3 is CASNQGGTSRTGELFF. CDR3 bases: TGTGCCAGTAACCAAGGGGGGACATCGAGAACCGGGGAGCTGTTTTTT. Filled out from reference TRBV19 and TRBJ2-2, the complete variable domain reads DGGITQSPKYLFRKEGQNVTLSCEQNLNHDAMYWYRQDPGQGLRLIYYSQIVNDFQKGDIAEGYSVSREKKESFPLTVTSAQKNPTAFYLCASNQGGTSRTGELFFGEGSRLTVL.

The gene calls are TRBV6-5 and TRBJ1-1; TRBD1 is a possible D gene (6 bases). The CDR3 totals 16 residues. Germline lookup yields CDR1 MNHEY and CDR2 SVGAGI. With 0 bases removed from V and 1 base from J, the gap between germline ends came to 12 bases. CDR3: CASSYSRGAQNTEAFF. CDR3 DNA sequence: TGTGCCAGCAGTTACTCCCGGGGGGCTCAGAACACTGAAGCTTTCTTT.

The CDR3 coding sequence is TGTGCCAGCAGGGCTTACCGGGACAGGGTTAACACCGGGGAGCTGTTTTTT. This sequence encodes CASRAYRDRVNTGELFF. V usage is TRBV2 and J usage is TRBJ2-2, with 9 bases matching TRBD1. Germline CDR1 is SNHLY and CDR2 is FYNNEI. There are 17 residues in the CDR3. Germline trimming cut 6 bases from V and 2 bases from J; bases unmatched to any gene: 10. The whole variable domain, remainder taken from reference TRBV2 and TRBJ2-2, is EPEVTQTPSHQVTQMGQEVILRCVPISNHLYFYWYRQILGQKVEFLVSFYNNEISEKSEIFDDQFSVERPDGSNFTLKIRSTKLEDSAMYFCASRAYRDRVNTGELFFGEGSRLTVL.

This clone was picked up a small number of times. The chain is built from TRBV6-5 and TRBJ2-7; 10 bases match TRBD1. CDR1 and CDR2 (germline): MNHEY, SVGAGI. The V gene end was trimmed by 4 bases and the J gene end by 2 bases; junction bases not matched to a gene: 5. CDR3 size: 15 residues. The CDR3 loop reads CASSSRGQGTYEQYF. The CDR3, as DNA: TGTGCCAGCAGTTCTAGGGGACAGGGGACCTACGAGCAGTACTTC.

The chain joins TRBV6-5 to TRBJ2-2; D possibly corresponds to TRBD2 (5 bases). The germline V gene has CDR1 MNHEY and CDR2 SVGAGI. The V gene lost 1 base and the J gene lost 3 bases, with 6 bases spanning the gap. This CDR3 is 14 amino acids long. Written as DNA, the CDR3 is TGTGCCAGCAGTTACTGGCGGGACACCGGGGAGCTGTTTTTT. It encodes CASSYWRDTGELFF.